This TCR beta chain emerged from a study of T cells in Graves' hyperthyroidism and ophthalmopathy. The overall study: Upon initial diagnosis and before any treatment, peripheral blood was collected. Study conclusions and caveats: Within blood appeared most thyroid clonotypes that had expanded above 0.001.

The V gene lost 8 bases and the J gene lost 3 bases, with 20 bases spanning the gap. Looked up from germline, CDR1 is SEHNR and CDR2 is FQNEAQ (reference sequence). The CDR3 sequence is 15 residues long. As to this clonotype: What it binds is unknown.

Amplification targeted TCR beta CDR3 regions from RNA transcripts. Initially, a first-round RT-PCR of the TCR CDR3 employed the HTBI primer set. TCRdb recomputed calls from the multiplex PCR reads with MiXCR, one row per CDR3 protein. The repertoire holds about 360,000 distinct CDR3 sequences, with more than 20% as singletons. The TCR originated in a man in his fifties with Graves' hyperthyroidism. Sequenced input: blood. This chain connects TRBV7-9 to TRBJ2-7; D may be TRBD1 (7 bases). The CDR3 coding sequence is TGTGCCAGCCAGGGGGGTACTGCTCGCAACTACGAGCAGTACTTC. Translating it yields CASQGGTARNYEQYF. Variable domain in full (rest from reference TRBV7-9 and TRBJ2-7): DTGVSQNPRHKITKRGQNVTFRCDPISEHNRLYWYRQTLGQGPEFLTYFQNEAQLEKSRLLSDRFSAERPKGSFSTLEIQRTEQGDSAMYLCASQGGTARNYEQYFGPGTRLTVT.